Each of the 10 T cell receptor beta chains below was sequenced from the same sample in a study of blood T cells in healthy people across ages. For the second PCR, which ran for about 7 to 11 cycles, a sample-barcoded 5' primer and a J-beta primer mix were used. MiXCR, applied by TCRdb to the 5' RACE reads, yields one record per CDR3 protein. The data contain about 570,000 distinct CDR3 sequences, about 25% of them singletons. Material for sequencing was blood. All receptors derive from a woman between 65 and 79 years old in good health.

This CDR3 reads CASSSRGRGKETQYF. CDR3 sequence (DNA): TGTGCCAGCAGCTCCAGGGGACGGGGTAAAGAGACCCAGTACTTC. V is TRBV7-2 and J is TRBJ2-5; TRBD1 might be the D (6 bases). The CDR3 spans 15 residues. V was cut by 4 bases and J by 3 bases, with 15 bases left in between. Germline lookup yields CDR1 SGHTA and CDR2 FQGNSA.

This clonotype has more than one count but fewer than ten. The chain combines TRBV7-9 with TRBJ1-2; unclear D gene. The germline gives CDR1 SEHNR, CDR2 FQNEAQ (reference sequence). V was trimmed by 2 bases and J by 7 bases, leaving 14 bases between them. The CDR3 contains 14 residues. CDR3: CASSLSVSSFGYTF. In DNA form, the CDR3 reads TGTGCCAGCAGCTTATCGGTTTCTTCTTTTGGCTACACCTTC. Filled out from reference TRBV7-9 and TRBJ1-2, the complete variable domain reads DTGVSQNPRHKITKRGQNVTFRCDPISEHNRLYWYRQTLGQGPEFLTYFQNEAQLEKSRLLSDRFSAERPKGSFSTLEIQRTEQGDSAMYLCASSLSVSSFGYTFGSGTRLTVV.

This clonotype was seen a handful of times. The chain combines TRBV6-4 with TRBJ1-1, with TRBD1 matching over 7 bases. From germline, CDR1 is MRHNA and CDR2 SNTAGT. Trimming removed 6 bases from V and 4 bases from J; junction bases left unmatched: 5. This CDR3 contains 13 residues. This CDR3 reads CASSSDRATEAFF. The CDR3 DNA reads as TGTGCCAGCAGCTCAGACAGGGCCACTGAAGCTTTCTTT.

The V gene is TRBV20-1, the J gene TRBJ2-3; 7 bases match TRBD2. V dropped 6 bases and J dropped 0; count of bases not matched to a gene: 9. Germline lookup yields CDR1 DFQATT and CDR2 SNEGSKA (reference sequence). This CDR3 comprises 15 residues. The CDR3 DNA reads TGCAGTGCATTACAGCGGGGAATTAGCACAGATACGCAGTATTTT. It specifies CSALQRGISTDTQYF.

The V and J genes are TRBV6-1 and TRBJ2-5, with 8 bases fitting TRBD1. CDR1 and CDR2 (germline): MNHNS, SASEGT. With V trimmed by 7 bases and J by 2 bases, 6 bases remained unmatched. The CDR3 runs to 14 residues. CDR3 in amino acids: CASIRGQGQETQYF. The CDR3 DNA follows: TGTGCCAGCATAAGAGGACAGGGACAAGAGACCCAGTACTTC.

Only a few counts were recorded for this clonotype. The rearrangement joins TRBV5-1 to TRBJ2-5, with 9 bases matching TRBD2. The V and J ends lost 1 base and 1 base, in that order; junction bases with no gene match: 5. Germline V CDR1 and CDR2: SGHRS, YFSETQ. This CDR3 is built from 16 residues. The CDR3 spells CASSLNPSGAQETQYF. The CDR3 DNA is TGCGCCAGCAGCTTGAATCCTAGCGGGGCCCAAGAGACCCAGTACTTC. Full variable domain (rest looked up from reference TRBV5-1 and TRBJ2-5): KAGVTQTPRYLIKTRGQQVTLSCSPISGHRSVSWYQQTPGQGLQFLFEYFSETQRNKGNFPGRFSGRQFSNSRSEMNVSTLELGDSALYLCASSLNPSGAQETQYFGPGTRLLVL.

This clonotype was seen only a few times. The chain links TRBV3-1 to TRBJ1-1; a possible D gene is TRBD1 (5 bases). The CDR3 covers 12 residues. From germline, CDR1 is LGHDT and CDR2 YNNKEL (reference sequence). V lost 3 bases and J lost 9, with 11 bases in between. CDR3 loop: CASSHSDSKAFF. The CDR3 nucleotides are TGTGCCAGCAGCCACAGCGACAGTAAAGCTTTCTTT.

The V gene is TRBV4-2, the J gene TRBJ1-1, with 9 bases identical to TRBD1. The CDR3 is 17 amino acids. V was clipped by 7 bases and J by 0 bases; unmatched bases: 12. CDR1 and CDR2 (germline): LGHNA, YNFKEQ. The CDR3, as DNA: TGTGCCAGCACCCTAGAAGGACAGGGGCCAATGAACACTGAAGCTTTCTTT. This encodes CASTLEGQGPMNTEAFF.

This clonotype was seen a few times. The chain carries TRBV20-1 and TRBJ1-2; D ambiguous. Germline V gene lookup returns CDR1 DFQATT and CDR2 SNEGSKA (reference sequence). CDR3 length equals 11 residues. The V gene lost 7 bases and the J gene lost 1 base, with 7 bases spanning the gap. The CDR3 DNA sequence: TGCAGTGGCATTTTTAACTATGGCTACACCTTC. Its translation: CSGIFNYGYTF.

The chain couples TRBV29-1 to TRBJ1-2, with a possible D match to TRBD1 (5 bases). Trimming left V 3 bases short and J 4 bases short, with 18 bases between. CDR1 SQVTM and CDR2 ANQGSEA come from the germline V gene. This CDR3 region has 15 residues. CDR3 residues: CSVDGWGGSSYGYTF. The DNA for the CDR3 is TGCAGCGTTGATGGTTGGGGGGGGAGTAGCTATGGCTACACCTTC.